This TCR beta chain was observed in a study of T cells in Graves' hyperthyroidism and ophthalmopathy. Germline CDR1 reads DFQATT; CDR2 reads SNEGSKA (reference sequence). This CDR3 has 14 residues. The V and J ends lost 6 bases and 5 bases, in that order; junction bases with no gene match: 9. RNA transcripts yielded amplified TCR beta CDR3 regions. First-round RT-PCR targeting the TCR CDR3 was performed with the HTBI primer set. TCRdb re-analysed the multiplex PCR reads in MiXCR, keeping a single row per CDR3 protein. The table has under 400,000 distinct CDR3 sequences, 15% to 20% seen once. This clonotype turned up a few times.

The clonotype was recovered from a woman aged 45-65 years with Graves' hyperthyroidism. Sequencing was carried out using blood. This rearrangement joins TRBV20-1 to TRBJ2-5; 10 positions agree with TRBD2. The chain's CDR3 is CSALRTSGLETQYF. In DNA, the CDR3 is TGCAGTGCACTTCGGACTAGCGGACTGGAGACCCAGTACTTC.